This entry describes one TCR beta chain. Which antigen it targets is not known. No base-level quality is on record; no much larger clone is a single base apart. These data come from a study of response to subunit inactivated influenza vaccine listed by TCRdb under 2018. Background on the whole study: The study used deep quantitative T cell receptor repertoire profiling to track responses to a trivalent subunit inactivated influenza vaccine. General study outcomes and caveats: According to the authors, only a limited number of new T cells may be recruited by each seasonal influenza vaccination.

Libraries were prepared through RT-PCR. The reads were generated on an Illumina HiSeq 2500. Starting from the raw public reads, TCRdb applied fastp trimming at Q25, assembled clones with MiXCR and retained in-frame beta chains. Identical CDR3 protein sequences are pooled into one entry, listed with their most common genes and DNA. Counted in this sample were about 700,000 distinct CDR3 sequences; 11% to 15% of them appeared once. The ten largest clones represent less than 7% of the sample. V is cut back by 1 base and J by 2 bases, with 6 bases in the junction unmatched. CDR3 length: 16 amino acids, cysteine to phenylalanine. The sequence is cut down to CDR3 DNA, 48 bases in frame from base 1. The germline V gene provides CDR1 KGHSH and CDR2 LQKENI.

This receptor was taken from a man aged 50 to 60 who received an inactivated influenza vaccine. Donor details come from another sample of the same person, matched by shared clones. The material was PBMCs from blood, obtained around 15 days before vaccination. The chain uses TRBV18 and TRBJ2-5, with 8 middle bases fitting TRBD2. The CDR3 in this case is CASSPRGGRNQETQYF. In nucleotide form, the sequence is TGTGCCAGCTCACCACGCGGGGGGCGTAATCAAGAGACCCAGTACTTC.